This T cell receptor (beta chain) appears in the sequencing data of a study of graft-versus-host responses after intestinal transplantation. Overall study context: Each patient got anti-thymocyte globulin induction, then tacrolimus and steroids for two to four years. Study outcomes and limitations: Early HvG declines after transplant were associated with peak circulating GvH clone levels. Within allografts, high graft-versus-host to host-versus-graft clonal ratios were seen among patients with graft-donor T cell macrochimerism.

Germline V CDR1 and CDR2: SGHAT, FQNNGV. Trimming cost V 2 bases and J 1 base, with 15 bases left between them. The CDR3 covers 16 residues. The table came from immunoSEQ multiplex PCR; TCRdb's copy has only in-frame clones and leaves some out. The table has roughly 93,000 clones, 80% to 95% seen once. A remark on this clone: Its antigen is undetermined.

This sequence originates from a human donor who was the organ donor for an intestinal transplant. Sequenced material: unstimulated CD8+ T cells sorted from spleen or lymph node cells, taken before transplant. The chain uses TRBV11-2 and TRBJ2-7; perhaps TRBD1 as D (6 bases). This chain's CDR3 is CASSLTQGKVSYEQYF. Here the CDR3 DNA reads TGTGCCAGCAGCTTAACGCAGGGGAAGGTTTCCTACGAGCAGTACTTC.